The clone carrying this T cell receptor beta chain has only one observation. These data come from a study of blood T cell repertoires in COVID-19. Sequencing used immunoSEQ multiplex PCR; TCRdb keeps in-frame clones, though not all of them. The sample lists about 30,000 clones, 88% occurring once. The sequencing input was peripheral blood. This TCR came from a human donor in a cohort sampled during active COVID-19.

DNA of the CDR3: TGTGCCAGCAGCCAGGTCCCGGAGGCCCAGGCGCAGTACTTC. The encoded protein is CASSQVPEAQAQYF. V gene TRBV5-5 combines with J gene TRBJ2-7; tentatively, D is TRBD2 (5 bases). The CDR3 extends over 14 amino acids. Trimming cost V 4 bases and J 9 bases, with 20 bases left between them. Per the germline V gene, CDR1 is SGHKS and CDR2 is YYEKEE (reference sequence). The variable domain in full, completed from reference TRBV5-5 and TRBJ2-7, reads DAGVTQSPTHLIKTRGQQVTLRCSPISGHKSVSWYQQVLGQGPQFIFQYYEKEERGRGNFPDRFSARQFPNYSSELNVNALLLGDSALYLCASSQVPEAQAQYFGPGTRLTVT.